This TCR beta chain was sequenced for a study of sequential checkpoint blockade in melanoma. As to treatment: randomized to nivolumab then ipilimumab (arm A) or the reverse (arm B). From thawed PBMCs, live CD3+CD8+ cells negative for CD19 and CD56 were sorted. Sequencing used immunoSEQ multiplex PCR; TCRdb keeps in-frame clones, though not all of them. The sample lists about 15,000 clones, roughly 70% occurring once. The origin of this receptor is a human donor with melanoma. The sample here was CD8+ T cells sorted from blood (inferred from file names), taken from a patient given nivolumab and ipilimumab in sequence.

The CDR3 spells CSVEEGRGGTDTQYF. The DNA for the CDR3 is TGCAGCGTTGAAGAGGGGAGGGGGGGCACAGATACGCAGTATTTT. The V and J genes are TRBV29-1 and TRBJ2-3; D is perhaps TRBD2 (7 bases). The ends were cut back, 0 bases at V and 1 base at J, with 11 bases in the middle. Germline V gene sequence: CDR1 SQVTM, CDR2 ANQGSEA. This CDR3 contains 15 residues.